This TCR beta chain was sequenced for a study of T cell responses to AZD1222 COVID-19 vaccine. Assay: immunoSEQ multiplex PCR; the TCRdb copy retains only in-frame clones and omits some. Of about 150,000 clones in the sample, approximately 88% were seen once. For this clone: What it binds is unknown.

Study outcomes and limitations: The study found Spike-specific TCR breadth and depth rose after two AZD1222 doses. Females made up more of the donors, who were largely white British, and clonal diversity may have come out too low. Across the whole spike, CD4 TCRs peaked at regions 160-218 and 743-854.

This CDR3 has 11 residues. Trimming removed 5 bases from V and 5 bases from J, with 6 bases in between. Germline-derived CDR1 and CDR2 are SGHTA and FQGNSA. The chain has TRBV7-2 and TRBJ2-5; no reliable D call. This receptor was taken from an adult in good health. This sample comprised peripheral blood, obtained on day 0 of AZD1222 vaccination. The CDR3 DNA is TGTGCCAGCAGCCAAAGCGAGACCCAGTACTTC. Encoded protein: CASSQSETQYF.